This is a list of T cell receptor beta chains from one sample in a study of blood T cell repertoires in COVID-19. This table comes from immunoSEQ multiplex PCR, and its TCRdb copy is limited to in-frame clones, with some not included. The sample contains roughly 20,000 clones, around 87% of which appear only once. Sequencing used peripheral blood. These receptors were obtained from a human donor in a cohort sampled during active COVID-19. Both conserved end residues are part of each CDR3. The D gene is left open where the match is weak.

TRBD2,TRBV7-3,TRBJ2-3,TGTGCCAGCAGTCCGGGACTAGCGGGACGAGATACGCAGTATTTT,CASSPGLAGRDTQYF
TRBD2,TRBV28,TRBJ2-5,TGTGCCAGCAGGAGGGTAGCGGGATTCTCCCAAGAGACCCAGTACTTC,CASRRVAGFSQETQYF
-,TRBV28,TRBJ2-2,TGTGCCAGCAGCGTAAACAGACCCGGGGAGCTGTTTTTT,CASSVNRPGELFF
TRBD1,TRBV5-1,TRBJ2-7,TGCGCCAGCCGGGGGACAGGGCTTGGTTACGAGCAGTACTTC,CASRGTGLGYEQYF
TRBD1,TRBV13,TRBJ1-4,TGTGCCAGCAGCTTAGGGACAGGGAAGGGTGAAAAACTGTTTTTT,CASSLGTGKGEKLFF
-,TRBV19,TRBJ2-4,TGTGCCACCCGACAGGACCTAGCCAAAAACATTCAGTACTTC,CATRQDLAKNIQYF
-,TRBV5-8,TRBJ2-3,TGTGCCAGCAGCCGGAGGGGCAGAACAAGCACAGATACGCAGTATTTT,CASSRRGRTSTDTQYF
TRBD2,TRBV5-1,TRBJ2-7,TGCGCCAGCAGCCCTAGCGGACCGCCCTACGAGCAGTACTTC,CASSPSGPPYEQYF
-,TRBV6-2/TRBV6-3,TRBJ1-5,TGTGCCAGCAGTTACTCGATTGCCCGGGAGGGATTCAATCAGCCCCAGCATTTT,CASSYSIAREGFNQPQHF
TRBD1,TRBV4-2,TRBJ2-7,TGTGCCAGCAGCCAGCCGGGACAGGGGGACGAGCAGTACTTC,CASSQPGQGDEQYF
-,TRBV14,TRBJ1-1,TGTGCCAGCAGCCAAGAGACAGGGAACACTGAAGCTTTCTTT,CASSQETGNTEAFF
-,TRBV6-5,TRBJ1-1,TGTGCCAGCAGTTACACTCCAGGTATGAACACTGAAGCTTTCTTT,CASSYTPGMNTEAFF
TRBD2,TRBV18,TRBJ2-3,TGTGCCAGCTCACCTAGACTAGCGGGCCCAGGCGCAGATACGCAGTATTTT,CASSPRLAGPGADTQYF
TRBD2,TRBV7-3,TRBJ2-2,TGTGCCAGCAGCGTGACTAGCGGCAACACCGGGGAGCTGTTTTTT,CASSVTSGNTGELFF
TRBD1,TRBV7-3,TRBJ1-3,TGTGCCAGCAGCATCGGACAGGGGGCGCCAGGAAACACCATATATTTT,CASSIGQGAPGNTIYF
TRBD1,TRBV6-2/TRBV6-3,TRBJ1-5,TGTGCCAGCAGCTTGGACAGGGATTGGAATCAGCCCCAGCATTTT,CASSLDRDWNQPQHF
TRBD1,TRBV5-1,TRBJ1-4,TGCGCCAGCAGCTTACGAGTACAGGGGATAGGAACTAATGAAAAACTGTTTTTT,CASSLRVQGIGTNEKLFF